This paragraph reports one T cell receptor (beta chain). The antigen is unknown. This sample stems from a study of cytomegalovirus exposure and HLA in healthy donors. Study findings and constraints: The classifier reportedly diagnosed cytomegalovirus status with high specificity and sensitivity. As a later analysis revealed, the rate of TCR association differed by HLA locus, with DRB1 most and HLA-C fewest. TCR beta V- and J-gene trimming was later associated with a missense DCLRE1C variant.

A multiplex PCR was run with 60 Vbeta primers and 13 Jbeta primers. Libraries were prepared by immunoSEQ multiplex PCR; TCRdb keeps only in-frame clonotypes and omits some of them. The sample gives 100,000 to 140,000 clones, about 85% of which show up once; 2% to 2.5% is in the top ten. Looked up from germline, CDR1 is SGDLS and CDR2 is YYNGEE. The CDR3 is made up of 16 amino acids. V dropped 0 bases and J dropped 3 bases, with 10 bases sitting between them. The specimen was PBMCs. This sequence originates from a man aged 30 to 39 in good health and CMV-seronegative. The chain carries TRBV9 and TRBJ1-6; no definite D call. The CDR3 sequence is CASSVASELYNSPLHF. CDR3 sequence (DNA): TGTGCCAGCAGCGTAGCCTCGGAGCTCTATAATTCACCCCTCCACTTT.